This T cell receptor (beta chain) derives from a study of T cell responses to AZD1222 COVID-19 vaccine. General study results and limits: Across spike, vaccine-associated CD4 TCRs were found, dominant at 160-218 and 743-854. Baseline seropositivity occurred in only six AZD1222 recipients.

Germline assignment: CDR1 SGHTA and CDR2 FQGTGA. The trim removed 5 bases at V and 8 bases at J, leaving 14 bases unmatched. This CDR3 contains 17 residues. The protocol was immunoSEQ multiplex PCR, while the TCRdb copy is restricted to in-frame clones and leaves out a portion. This table holds 150,000 to 200,000 clones, around 92% found once. On this clone: What it binds is not known.

The specimen was peripheral blood, collected 28 days after the second AZD1222 dose. The origin of this receptor is an adult who received the AZD1222 COVID-19 vaccine. The chain uses TRBV7-3 and TRBJ2-1; 11 bases fit TRBD2. CDR3 in amino acids: CASSAAPTSGSKDEQFF. DNA of the CDR3: TGTGCCAGCAGCGCGGCCCCCACTAGCGGGAGTAAGGATGAGCAGTTCTTC.